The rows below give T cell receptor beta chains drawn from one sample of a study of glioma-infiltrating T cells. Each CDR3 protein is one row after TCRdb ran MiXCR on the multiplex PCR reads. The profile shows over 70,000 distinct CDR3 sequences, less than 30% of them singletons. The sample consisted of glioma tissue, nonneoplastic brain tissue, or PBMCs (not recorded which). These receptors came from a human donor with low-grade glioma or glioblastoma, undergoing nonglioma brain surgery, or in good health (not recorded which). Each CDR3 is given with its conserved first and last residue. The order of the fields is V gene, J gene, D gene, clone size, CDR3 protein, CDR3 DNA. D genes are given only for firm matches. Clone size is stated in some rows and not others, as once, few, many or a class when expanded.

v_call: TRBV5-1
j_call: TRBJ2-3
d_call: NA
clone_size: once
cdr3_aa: CASSSGTDTQYF
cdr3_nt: TGCGCCAGCAGCTCCGGCACAGATACGCAGTATTTT

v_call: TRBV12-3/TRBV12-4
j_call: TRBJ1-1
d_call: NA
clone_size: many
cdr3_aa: CASSKEVDTEAFF
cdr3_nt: TGTGCCAGCAGTAAGGAGGTGGACACTGAAGCTTTCTTT

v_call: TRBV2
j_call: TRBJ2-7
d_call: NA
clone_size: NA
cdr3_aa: CASSRVGGGEQYF
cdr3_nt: TGTGCCAGCAGTCGGGTGGGAGGCGGCGAGCAGTACTTC

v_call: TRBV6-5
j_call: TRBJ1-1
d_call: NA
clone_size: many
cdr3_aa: CASSYSRALNTEAFF
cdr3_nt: TGTGCCAGCAGTTACTCGAGAGCTTTGAACACTGAAGCTTTCTTT

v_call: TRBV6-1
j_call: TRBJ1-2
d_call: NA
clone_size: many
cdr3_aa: CASSYGQSLYGYTF
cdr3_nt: TGTGCCAGCAGTTACGGACAGAGTCTCTATGGCTACACCTTC

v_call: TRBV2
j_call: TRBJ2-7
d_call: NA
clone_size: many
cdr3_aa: CASLTEAYEQYF
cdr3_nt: TGTGCCAGTTTGACAGAGGCCTACGAGCAGTACTTC

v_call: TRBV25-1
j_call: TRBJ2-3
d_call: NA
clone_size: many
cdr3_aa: CASSPTGKGPVSDTQYF
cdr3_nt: TGTGCCAGCAGTCCGACTGGGAAGGGGCCGGTTTCAGATACGCAGTATTTT

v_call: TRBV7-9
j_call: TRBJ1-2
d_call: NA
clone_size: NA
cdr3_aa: CASSQGSYYGYTF
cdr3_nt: TGTGCCAGCAGCCAGGGCAGTTATTATGGCTACACCTTC

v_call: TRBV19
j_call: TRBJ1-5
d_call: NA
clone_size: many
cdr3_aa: CASTALRGFQPQHF
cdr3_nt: TGTGCCAGTACCGCACTCAGGGGTTTCCAGCCCCAGCATTTT

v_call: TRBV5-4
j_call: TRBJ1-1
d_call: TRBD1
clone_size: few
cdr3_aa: CASSLDARGTAFF
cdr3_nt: TGTGCCAGCAGCTTGGATGCCAGGGGGACGGCTTTCTTT

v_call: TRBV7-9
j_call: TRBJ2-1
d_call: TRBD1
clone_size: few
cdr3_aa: CASSLGDREGNEQFF
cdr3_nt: TGTGCCAGCAGCTTGGGGGACAGGGAAGGGAATGAGCAGTTCTTC

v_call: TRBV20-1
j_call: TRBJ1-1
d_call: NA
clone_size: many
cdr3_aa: CSARWQTFTEAFF
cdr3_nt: TGCAGTGCTAGGTGGCAGACTTTCACTGAAGCTTTCTTT

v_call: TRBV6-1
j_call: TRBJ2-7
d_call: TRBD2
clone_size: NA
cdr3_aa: CASGGGGRREQYF
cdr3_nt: TGTGCCAGCGGAGGCGGGGGGAGGCGCGAGCAGTACTTC

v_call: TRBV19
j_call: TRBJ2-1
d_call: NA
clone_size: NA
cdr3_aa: CASSIGLFGDEQFF
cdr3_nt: TGTGCCAGTAGTATAGGACTATTCGGGGATGAGCAGTTCTTC

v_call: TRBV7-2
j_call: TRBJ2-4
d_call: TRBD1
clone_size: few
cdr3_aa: CASSSFRGNIQYF
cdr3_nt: TGTGCCAGCAGTTCTTTCAGGGGGAACATTCAGTACTTC

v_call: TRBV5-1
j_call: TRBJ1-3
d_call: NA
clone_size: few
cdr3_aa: CASSWGQQPHSGNTIYF
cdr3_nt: TGCGCCAGCAGCTGGGGACAACAACCGCACTCTGGAAACACCATATATTTT

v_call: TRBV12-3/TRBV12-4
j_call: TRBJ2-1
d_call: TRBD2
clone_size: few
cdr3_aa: CASSQRGASGKGEQFF
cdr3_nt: TGTGCCAGCAGTCAGAGGGGGGCTAGCGGGAAGGGTGAGCAGTTCTTC

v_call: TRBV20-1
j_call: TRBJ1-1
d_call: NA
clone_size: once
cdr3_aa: CSAKEAVNTEAFF
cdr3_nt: TGCAGTGCTAAGGAGGCGGTAAACACTGAAGCTTTCTTT

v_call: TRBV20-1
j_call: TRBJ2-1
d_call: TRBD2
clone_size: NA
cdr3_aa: CSAFSGRGYIEQFF
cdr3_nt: TGCAGTGCTTTTAGCGGGAGGGGGTACATTGAGCAGTTCTTC

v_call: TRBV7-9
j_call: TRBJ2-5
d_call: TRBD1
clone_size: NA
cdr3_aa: CASSPAGQGIEETQYF
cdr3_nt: TGTGCCAGCAGCCCCGCGGGACAGGGAATCGAAGAGACCCAGTACTTC

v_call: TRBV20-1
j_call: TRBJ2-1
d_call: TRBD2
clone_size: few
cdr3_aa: CSARDLGGENYNEQFF
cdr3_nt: TGCAGTGCTAGAGACCTGGGGGGGGAAAACTACAATGAGCAGTTCTTC

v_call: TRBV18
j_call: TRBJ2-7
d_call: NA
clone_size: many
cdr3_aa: CASSPLAGHEQYF
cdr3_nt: TGTGCCAGCTCACCCCTCGCAGGGCACGAGCAGTACTTC

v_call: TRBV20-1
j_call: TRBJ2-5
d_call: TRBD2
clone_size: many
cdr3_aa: CSARVGTSSETQYF
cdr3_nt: TGCAGTGCTAGAGTAGGGACTAGTTCAGAGACCCAGTACTTC

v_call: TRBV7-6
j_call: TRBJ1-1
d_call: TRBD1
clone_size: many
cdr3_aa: CASSLALTGPSEAFF
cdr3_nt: TGTGCCAGCAGCTTAGCCTTGACAGGGCCCTCTGAAGCTTTCTTT

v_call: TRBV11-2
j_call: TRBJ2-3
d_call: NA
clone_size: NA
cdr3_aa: CASIAYTDTQYF
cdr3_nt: TGTGCCAGCATCGCCTACACAGATACGCAGTATTTT

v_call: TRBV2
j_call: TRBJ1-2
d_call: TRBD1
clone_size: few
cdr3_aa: CASNWDRSYDGYTF
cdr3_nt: TGTGCCAGCAATTGGGACAGAAGTTACGATGGCTACACCTTC

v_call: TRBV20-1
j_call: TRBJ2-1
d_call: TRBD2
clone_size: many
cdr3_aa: CSAPPGLADYSEQFF
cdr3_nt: TGCAGTGCTCCCCCGGGACTAGCGGATTATAGTGAGCAGTTCTTC

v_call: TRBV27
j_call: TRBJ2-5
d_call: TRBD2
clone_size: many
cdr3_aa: CASSPWEGQETQYF
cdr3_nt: TGTGCCAGCAGTCCCTGGGAGGGACAAGAGACCCAGTACTTC

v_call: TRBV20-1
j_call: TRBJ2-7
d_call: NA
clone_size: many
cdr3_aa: CSARGSGGYYEQYF
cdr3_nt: TGCAGTGCTAGGGGGTCAGGCGGATACTACGAGCAGTACTTC

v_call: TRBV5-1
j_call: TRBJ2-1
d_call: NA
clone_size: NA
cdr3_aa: CASSLDSISYNEQFF
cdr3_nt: TGCGCCAGCAGCTTGGACAGCATCTCCTACAATGAGCAGTTCTTC

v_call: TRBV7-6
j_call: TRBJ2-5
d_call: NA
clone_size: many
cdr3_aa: CASSLGLVPGQETQYF
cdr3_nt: TGTGCCAGCAGCTTAGGCCTTGTACCGGGCCAAGAGACCCAGTACTTC

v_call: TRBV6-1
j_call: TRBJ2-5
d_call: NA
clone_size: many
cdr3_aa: CASSRDSRETQYF
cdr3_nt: TGTGCCAGCAGTCGGGACTCACGAGAGACCCAGTACTTC

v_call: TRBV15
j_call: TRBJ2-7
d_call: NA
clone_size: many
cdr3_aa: CATSRDRVAYEQYF
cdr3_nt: TGTGCCACCAGCAGAGATCGGGTCGCGTACGAGCAGTACTTC

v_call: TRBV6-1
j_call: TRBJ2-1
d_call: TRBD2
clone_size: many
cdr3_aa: CASTPGTSGLVYNEQFF
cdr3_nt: TGTGCCAGCACCCCCGGGACTAGCGGGCTAGTCTACAATGAGCAGTTCTTC

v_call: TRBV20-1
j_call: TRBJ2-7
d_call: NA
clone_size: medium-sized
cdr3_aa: CSASEFGLNVEQYF
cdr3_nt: TGCAGTGCTAGTGAGTTCGGCCTCAACGTCGAGCAGTACTTC

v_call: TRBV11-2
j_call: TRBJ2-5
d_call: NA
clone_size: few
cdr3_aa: CASKDPWWETQYF
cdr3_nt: TGTGCCAGTAAGGACCCCTGGTGGGAGACCCAGTACTTC